The present entry profiles one T cell receptor beta chain with its context. It was the roughly 130-subject validation cohort, separate from the roughly 700-subject first cohort, to which the donors belonged. This specimen belongs to a study of cytomegalovirus exposure and HLA in healthy donors. Sequencing used immunoSEQ multiplex PCR; TCRdb keeps in-frame clones, though not all of them. The sample holds over 75,000 clones, 85% seen once. CDR3 length: 12 residues. Germline lookup yields CDR1 WSHSY and CDR2 SAAADI. With 3 bases removed from V and 11 bases from J, the gap between germline ends came to 13 bases.

Sample: PBMCs. J is TRBJ2-5 and V is TRBV10-2; D possibly corresponds to TRBD1 (6 bases). The source of this sequence is a man between 18 and 29 years old in good health and CMV-seropositive. This chain's CDR3 is CASSEAWDTQYF. The CDR3, as DNA: TGCGCCAGCAGTGAAGCCTGGGACACACAGTACTTC.